The 32 T cell receptor beta chains below all came from one sample that was sequenced in a study of OX40 agonist ivuxolimab in advanced cancers. The data were produced by immunoSEQ multiplex PCR, yet TCRdb's version contains in-frame clones alone and is incomplete. The sample includes nearly 70,000 clones, roughly 80% seen only once; the top ten take about 1.5%. The sample in question was CD4+ or CD8+ T cells sorted from blood, obtained in a trial of the OX40 agonist ivuxolimab. These receptors came from an adult with an advanced solid tumor such as melanoma, head and neck, liver or kidney cancer.

The chain employs TRBV28 and TRBJ2-3; D uncertain. CDR3 size: 12 residues. Germline CDR1 reads MDHEN; CDR2 reads SYDVKM. Trimming stripped 6 bases from V and 12 bases from J, with 16 bases between. CDR3 region: CASSLWAQRQYF. The CDR3, as DNA: TGTGCCAGCAGCCTTTGGGCTCAACGCCAGTATTTT.

The chain recombines TRBV7-2 with TRBJ1-6, with TRBD1 matching over 7 bases. Unmatched junction bases numbered 8, after V lost 5 bases and J lost 7 bases. The CDR3 covers 15 residues. CDR1 and CDR2 (germline): SGHTA, FQGNSA. The CDR3 spells CASSPRTGVNSPLHF. In DNA form, the CDR3 reads TGTGCCAGCAGCCCAAGAACAGGGGTGAATTCACCCCTCCACTTT.

This rearrangement joins TRBV10-1 to TRBJ2-7, with D tentatively TRBD1 (6 bases). The CDR3 is made up of 12 amino acids. CDR1 and CDR2 from the germline V gene are WNHNN and SYGVQD (reference sequence). V dropped 4 bases and J dropped 6 bases, with 10 bases sitting between them. The CDR3 DNA reads TGCGCCAGCAGTGGAACAGGGCTCGAGCAGTACTTC. Protein: CASSGTGLEQYF.

The rearrangement links TRBV6-1 to TRBJ2-2; D unclear. The germline gives CDR1 MNHNS, CDR2 SASEGT. The CDR3 has 14 amino acids. V lost 7 bases, J lost 6 bases, and 15 bases lay in between. The CDR3 nucleotides read TGTGCCAGCACCCCCCCAAGGGTGGCCGGGGAGCTGTTTTTT. Translation: CASTPPRVAGELFF.

CDR3 in amino acids: CASSYSGGNSPLHF. The CDR3, as DNA: TGTGCCAGCAGTTACTCGGGGGGCAACTCACCCCTCCACTTT. This rearrangement joins TRBV6-5 to TRBJ1-6; tentative D call: TRBD1 (6 bases). V was pared by 0 bases and J by 10 bases, with 10 bases between. This CDR3 contains 14 residues. The germline gives CDR1 MNHEY, CDR2 SVGAGI.

CDR3 region: CASSSDLQETQYF. In DNA form, the CDR3 reads TGTGCCAGCTCATCGGACTTGCAGGAGACCCAGTACTTC. The rearrangement links TRBV18 to TRBJ2-5, with D possibly being TRBD2 (5 bases). Trimming cost V 5 bases and J 5 bases, with 12 bases left between them. Germline CDR1 reads KGHSH; CDR2 reads LQKENI. This CDR3 has 13 amino acids.

This rearrangement joins TRBV6-6 to TRBJ1-1, with TRBD1 matching over 8 bases. Looked up from germline, CDR1 is MNHNY and CDR2 is SVGAGI (reference sequence). The CDR3 contains 13 residues. The ends lost 7 bases at V and 4 bases at J; junction bases unmatched: 5. The CDR3 sequence: CASTLTGGTEAFF. In DNA form, the CDR3 reads TGTGCCAGCACTTTAACAGGGGGCACTGAAGCTTTCTTT.

The J gene is TRBJ2-7, the V gene TRBV18; the D gene is possibly TRBD1 (5 bases). There are 17 residues in the CDR3. Trimming cost V 6 bases and J 3 bases, with 24 bases left between them. Germline CDR1 and CDR2: KGHSH and LQKENI. CDR3 sequence (DNA): TGTGCCAGCTCCAAAGGCGAAGGGGCTATTGTTATCTACGAGCAGTACTTC. It translates to CASSKGEGAIVIYEQYF.

In this sample, this clone turned up once. The chain couples TRBV2 to TRBJ1-2, with D maybe TRBD1 (5 bases). The CDR3 covers 14 residues. Germline loops: CDR1 SNHLY, CDR2 FYNNEI. Trimming pared 3 bases from V and 2 bases from J, leaving 10 bases between. The CDR3 DNA reads TGTGCCAGCAGTGAGGGGGTCGCGAACTATGGCTACACCTTC. Residues: CASSEGVANYGYTF.

The chain has TRBV9 and TRBJ2-5, with D unclear. The CDR3 is 14 amino acids. Germline CDR1 reads SGDLS; CDR2 reads YYNGEE. Between the trimmed V and J ends, which lost 3 bases and 0 bases, there was a span of 9 bases. The CDR3 loop reads CASSDGPYQETQYF. CDR3 coding DNA: TGTGCCAGCAGCGACGGGCCCTACCAAGAGACCCAGTACTTC.

The J gene is TRBJ1-3, the V gene TRBV25-1; 8 nucleotides match TRBD1. V shed 2 bases and J 4 bases; nucleotides not matched to a gene: 10. Germline CDR1 and CDR2: MGHDK and SYGVNS. The length of the CDR3 is 17 residues. The CDR3 nucleotides are TGTGCCAGCAGTGAACTCATCGGGACAGGCTTAGGAAACACCATATATTTT. Its translation: CASSELIGTGLGNTIYF.

By frequency in the sample, this clone is medium-sized. The V and J genes are TRBV6-5 and TRBJ1-2; D uncertain. Germline CDR1 is MNHEY and CDR2 is SVGAGI. The ends were cut back, 4 bases at V and 8 bases at J, with 17 bases in the middle. The CDR3 has 14 amino acids. CDR3 DNA: TGTGCCAGCAGTTTCCTTTCTTCGAACCGGGGCTACACCTTC. Translated: CASSFLSSNRGYTF.

The rearrangement uses TRBV6-5 and TRBJ2-6; D unresolved. Trimming took off 5 bases at V and 5 bases at J, with 13 bases between the two ends. The CDR3 sequence is 15 residues long. Germline CDR1 MNHEY, CDR2 SVGAGI. CDR3 protein: CASSVGAGRANVLTF. In DNA, the CDR3 is TGTGCCAGCAGTGTCGGAGCCGGGCGGGCCAACGTCCTGACTTTC.

The rearrangement joins TRBV30 to TRBJ2-3; 10 nucleotides match TRBD2. Per germline, CDR1 GTSNPN and CDR2 SVGIG (reference sequence). V was pared by 1 base and J by 1 base, with 8 bases of the junction left unmatched. The length of the CDR3 is 17 residues. The CDR3 here is CAWSGLAGEGGTDTQYF. In DNA form, the CDR3 reads TGTGCCTGGAGTGGGCTAGCGGGGGAGGGGGGCACAGATACGCAGTATTTT.

In this sample, this clone turned up many times. This chain joins TRBV14 and TRBJ1-1; no definite D call. Trimming removed 0 bases from V and 3 bases from J, with 8 bases in between. The CDR3 extends over 14 amino acids. CDR1 and CDR2 (germline): SGHDN, FVKESK. The CDR3 spells CASSQDDPYTEAFF. CDR3 coding DNA: TGTGCCAGCAGCCAAGATGACCCGTACACTGAAGCTTTCTTT.

V gene TRBV11-2 combines with J gene TRBJ2-5, with 8 positions matching TRBD1. CDR3 length equals 15 residues. Germline CDR1 SGHAT, CDR2 FQNNGV. Trimming removed 4 bases from V and 5 bases from J; junction bases left unmatched: 9. CDR3 sequence reads: CASSYSTGVGETQYF. Here the CDR3 DNA reads TGTGCCAGCAGCTACTCGACAGGGGTGGGGGAGACCCAGTACTTC.

The chain uses TRBV5-5 and TRBJ2-7; D remains ambiguous. Germline V gene lookup returns CDR1 SGHKS and CDR2 YYEKEE (reference sequence). V lost 1 base to trimming and J lost 2 bases, with 4 bases between them. The CDR3 runs to 12 residues. The CDR3 nucleotides are TGTGCCAGCAGCTTGAACACCTACGAGCAGTACTTC. Translated: CASSLNTYEQYF.

This chain uses TRBV6-6 with TRBJ1-5; 10 bases are shared with TRBD1. With V trimmed by 2 bases and J by 7 bases, 8 bases remained unmatched. The germline gives CDR1 MNHNY, CDR2 SVGAGI (reference sequence). This CDR3 spans 16 amino acids. The CDR3 spells CASSYNGQGVNQPQHF. CDR3 in DNA: TGTGCCAGCAGTTACAACGGACAGGGGGTAAACCAGCCCCAGCATTTT.

The chain carries TRBV6-5 and TRBJ1-5, with TRBD1 matching over 7 bases. The CDR3 totals 13 residues. Trimming at V came to 6 bases and at J to 11 bases, leaving 10 bases not matched to a gene. Germline V gene sequence: CDR1 MNHEY, CDR2 SVGAGI. CDR3 in amino acids: CASSQDRTNSQHF. The CDR3 DNA reads TGTGCCAGCAGCCAGGACAGGACTAACTCCCAGCATTTT.

This chain links TRBV7-9 with TRBJ2-5, with 8 bases fitting TRBD1. CDR3 size: 16 residues. Germline V gene data show CDR1 as SEHNR and CDR2 as FQNEAQ (reference sequence). The ends lost 5 bases at V and 3 bases at J; junction bases unmatched: 11. CDR3 protein: CASSPRQGKWKETQYF. For the CDR3, the DNA is TGTGCCAGCAGCCCCAGACAGGGGAAGTGGAAAGAGACCCAGTACTTC. Supplemented by reference TRBV7-9 and TRBJ2-5, the full variable domain reads DTGVSQNPRHKITKRGQNVTFRCDPISEHNRLYWYRQTLGQGPEFLTYFQNEAQLEKSRLLSDRFSAERPKGSFSTLEIQRTEQGDSAMYLCASSPRQGKWKETQYFGPGTRLLVL.

This rearrangement joins TRBV7-8 to TRBJ2-7; perhaps TRBD1 as D (6 bases). The CDR3 runs to 15 residues. The V end lost 5 bases, the J end lost 2 bases, and 16 bases lay between the germline ends. The germline V gene has CDR1 SGHVS and CDR2 FQNEAQ. The CDR3, as DNA: TGTGCCAGCAGCCCAGCCACAGGGCTGGCCTACGAGCAGTACTTC. Translation gives CASSPATGLAYEQYF. The full variable domain, with the rest looked up from reference TRBV7-8 and TRBJ2-7, is GAGVSQSPRYKVAKRGQDVALRCDPISGHVSLFWYQQALGQGPEFLTYFQNEAQLDKSGLPSDRFFAERPEGSVSTLKIQRTQQEDSAVYLCASSPATGLAYEQYFGPGTRLTVT.

This clone has a single count. The CDR3 here is CASSSWVTDTQYF. The CDR3 DNA follows: TGTGCCAGCAGCTCCTGGGTCACAGATACGCAGTATTTT. The chain combines TRBV7-2 with TRBJ2-3; unclear D gene. V lost 4 bases and J 2 bases, leaving 7 bases between the germline ends. This CDR3 is built from 13 residues. Germline V lookup: CDR1 SGHTA, CDR2 FQGNSA.

This clone has only a few counts. The genes are TRBV11-2 and TRBJ1-1; 8 bases map to TRBD1. The junction had 10 bases not matched to a gene; V was cut back by 6 bases and J by 4 bases. CDR1 SGHAT and CDR2 FQNNGV come from the germline V gene. This CDR3 is 15 amino acids long. The chain's CDR3 is CASSWRGQGATEAFF. In DNA, the CDR3 is TGTGCCAGCAGTTGGCGGGGCCAGGGGGCCACTGAAGCTTTCTTT.

The genes are TRBV7-2 and TRBJ2-7, with 9 nucleotides matching TRBD1. Germline lookup yields CDR1 SGHTA and CDR2 FQGNSA. J lost 5 bases, V lost 5 bases, and 4 bases had no gene match. The CDR3 is made up of 13 amino acids. CDR3 loop: CASSRDRADEQYF. DNA for the CDR3: TGTGCCAGCAGCCGGGACAGGGCCGACGAGCAGTACTTC.

This chain joins TRBV18 and TRBJ2-2; possible D gene TRBD2, 7 bases. Germline V gives CDR1 KGHSH, CDR2 LQKENI. The length of the CDR3 is 16 residues. The ends were cut back, 3 bases at V and 3 bases at J, with 14 bases in the middle. The CDR3 coding sequence is TGTGCCAGCTCACCCCTTCCGGGGGGCGACACCGGGGAGCTGTTTTTT. This sequence encodes CASSPLPGGDTGELFF. Full variable domain (missing parts from reference TRBV18 and TRBJ2-2): NAGVMQNPRHLVRRRGQEARLRCSPMKGHSHVYWYRQLPEEGLKFMVYLQKENIIDESGMPKERFSAEFPKEGPSILRIQQVVRGDSAAYFCASSPLPGGDTGELFFGEGSRLTVL.

This clone was seen a few times. This chain connects TRBV6-5 to TRBJ2-3; TRBD1 matches 8 bases. Germline-derived CDR1 and CDR2 are MNHEY and SVGAGI. V was clipped by 6 bases and J by 4 bases; unmatched bases: 6. The CDR3 has 14 amino acids. The CDR3 region is CASRPPTGADTQYF. Written as DNA, the CDR3 is TGTGCCAGCAGACCTCCGACAGGGGCAGATACGCAGTATTTT.

V and J are TRBV10-2 and TRBJ2-5; D unresolved. The V end was cut by 7 bases, the J end by 2 bases, with 11 bases between. Germline CDR1 and CDR2: WSHSY and SAAADI. The CDR3 runs 13 residues. Here the CDR3 DNA reads TGCGCCAGCAAGGCCTCCGGGCAAGAGACCCAGTACTTC. It encodes CASKASGQETQYF.

The chain is built from TRBV6-5 and TRBJ1-1, with D possibly matching TRBD1 (5 bases). The CDR3 extends over 15 amino acids. V was cut by 5 bases and J by 0 bases, with 13 bases left in between. CDR1 is MNHEY and CDR2 is SVGAGI in the germline V gene. Here the CDR3 DNA reads TGTGCCAGCAGTCCCCGCGGGGGGTTGAACACTGAAGCTTTCTTT. It is translated as CASSPRGGLNTEAFF.

V and J are TRBV5-1 and TRBJ2-7; possibly TRBD1 for D (6 bases). The V end was cut by 4 bases, the J end by 13 bases, with 15 bases between. Per the germline V gene, CDR1 is SGHRS and CDR2 is YFSETQ. This CDR3 spans 11 amino acids. The CDR3 protein is CASSGPGELYF. The CDR3 DNA sequence: TGCGCCAGCAGCGGGCCAGGGGAACTTTACTTC.

The chain couples TRBV28 to TRBJ1-1; D ambiguous. Germline lookup yields CDR1 MDHEN and CDR2 SYDVKM. V dropped 2 bases and J dropped 2 bases, with 12 bases sitting between them. The CDR3 totals 15 residues. CDR3: CASSLGGAANTEAFF. The CDR3 DNA follows: TGTGCCAGCAGTTTAGGAGGAGCTGCTAACACTGAAGCTTTCTTT.

The gene calls are TRBV6-1 and TRBJ2-3, with unresolved D. The V end was cut by 8 bases, the J end by 2 bases, with 11 bases between. Germline V gene data show CDR1 as MNHNS and CDR2 as SASEGT. The CDR3 has 13 residues. CDR3 in DNA: TGTGCCAGCTGCAGGACGTCCACAGATACGCAGTATTTT. It yields the protein CASCRTSTDTQYF.

This clone showed up just once. The chain recombines TRBV10-3 with TRBJ1-2, with a possible D match to TRBD1 (6 bases). The CDR3 has 16 residues. From germline, CDR1 is ENHRY and CDR2 SYGVKD. Trimming stripped 2 bases from V and 3 bases from J, with 16 bases between. CDR3 amino acids: CAISEGGRKGYYGYTF. DNA for the CDR3: TGTGCCATCAGTGAGGGGGGGCGGAAGGGGTACTATGGCTACACCTTC.